One and the same sample provided the 29 T cell receptor beta chains below, sequenced in a study of spatial heterogeneity in lung cancer. TCRdb ran MiXCR on the 5' RACE reads and lists one entry per CDR3 protein. The sample lists 15,000 or so distinct CDR3 sequences; 12% to 15% were seen once. Time point indicated: sample taken at primary tumor resection. Without sorting, whole RNA was sequenced from tumor, nontumor lung or frozen PBMC. Sample: PBMCs, taken at surgery. The receptor set was obtained from a male donor with early-stage non-small cell lung cancer.

In this sample, this clonotype turned up a few times. V usage is TRBV7-2 and J usage is TRBJ1-6; D is unclear. Trimming left V 2 bases short and J 0 bases short, with 5 bases between. CDR1 SGHTA and CDR2 FQGNSA come from the germline V gene. The CDR3 consists of 15 residues. The chain's CDR3 is CASSLRISYNSPLHF. Written as DNA, the CDR3 is TGTGCCAGCAGCTTAAGGATCTCCTATAATTCACCCCTCCACTTT.

Notes on this clonotype: One end of the junction does not line up with germline, which may come from a read error. The CDR3 sequence: CASGDRGPTDTQYF. For the CDR3, the DNA is TGTGCCAGCGGTGACAGGGGGCCCACAGATACGCAGTATTTT. The gene calls are TRBV6-1 and TRBJ2-3; 10 bases map to TRBD1. The germline gives CDR1 MNHNS, CDR2 SASEGT. This CDR3 is 14 amino acids long.

In DNA, the CDR3 is TGTGCCAGCGGGTTGACAGGGAGCACAGATACGCAGTATTTT. As protein: CASGLTGSTDTQYF. The chain combines TRBV2 with TRBJ2-3, with TRBD1 matching 7 bases. CDR1 and CDR2 from the germline V gene are SNHLY and FYNNEI. The V gene end was trimmed by 8 bases and the J gene end by 0 bases; junction bases not matched to a gene: 5. This CDR3 has 14 amino acids.

This clonotype was picked up a small number of times. This chain joins TRBV28 and TRBJ1-6; 7 positions agree with TRBD1. The CDR3 spans 13 residues. With V trimmed by 11 bases and J by 6 bases, 7 bases remained unmatched. Germline CDR1 reads MDHEN; CDR2 reads SYDVKM. CDR3 nucleotides: TGTGCCGTCCCGGGACAGCGTAATTCACCCCTCCACTTT. Translating it yields CAVPGQRNSPLHF.

A single count supports this clonotype. V is TRBV27 and J is TRBJ1-2, with 8 bases fitting TRBD1. In germline, CDR1 is MNHEY, CDR2 SMNVEV (reference sequence). The CDR3 length is 15 residues. Trimming at V came to 6 bases and at J to 7 bases, leaving 13 bases not matched to a gene. DNA for the CDR3: TGTGCCAGCAGGAAAGGGACAGGCGTCTTGTCTGGCTACACCTTC. It yields the protein CASRKGTGVLSGYTF.

The sample holds a few counts of this clonotype. The chain uses TRBV28 and TRBJ2-5; possibly TRBD2 for D (5 bases). The V gene lost 3 bases and the J gene lost 2 bases, with 7 bases spanning the gap. The CDR3 covers 13 residues. The germline V gene has CDR1 MDHEN and CDR2 SYDVKM. CDR3 protein: CASSLGGQETQYF. The CDR3 DNA reads as TGTGCCAGCAGTTTGGGCGGGCAAGAGACCCAGTACTTC.

This clonotype was picked up a small number of times. The rearrangement joins TRBV29-1 to TRBJ2-3; 9 bases line up with TRBD2. Losses at the gene ends were 7 bases for V and 1 base for J; bases not matched to a gene: 9. The length of the CDR3 is 15 residues. Germline CDR1 is SQVTM and CDR2 is ANQGSEA. CDR3 loop: CSGQGASGGTDTQYF. CDR3 nucleotide sequence: TGCAGCGGCCAAGGGGCTAGCGGGGGCACAGATACGCAGTATTTT.

V and J are TRBV20-1 and TRBJ1-5, with a tentative D call TRBD1 (5 bases). Per germline, CDR1 DFQATT and CDR2 SNEGSKA (reference sequence). The CDR3 covers 12 residues. The ends were cut back, 8 bases at V and 5 bases at J, with 13 bases in the middle. CDR3 in DNA: TGCAGTACGGGACGGTATCATCAGCCCCAGCATTTT. Residues: CSTGRYHQPQHF.

In its sample, this clonotype was seen many times. The V call is TRBV12-3 or TRBV12-4, the J call TRBJ2-1; perhaps TRBD2 as D (7 bases). V was clipped by 3 bases and J by 0 bases, with 9 bases between them. CDR3 size: 15 residues. The CDR3 is CASSFGGLSYNEQFF. The CDR3 DNA reads TGTGCCAGCAGTTTCGGGGGGCTCTCCTACAATGAGCAGTTCTTC.

The CDR3 is CASSVGGTITDTQYF. The CDR3 DNA reads as TGTGCCAGCAGCGTAGGAGGGACTATCACAGATACGCAGTATTTT. The V and J genes are TRBV9 and TRBJ2-3; 7 bases map to TRBD2. Germline values: CDR1 SGDLS, CDR2 YYNGEE. V was clipped by 0 bases and J by 2 bases; unmatched bases: 3. The CDR3 has 15 amino acids.

This clonotype was counted only a few times. This chain connects TRBV7-8 to TRBJ1-5; D is possibly TRBD1 (6 bases). Looked up from germline, CDR1 is SGHVS and CDR2 is FQNEAQ. The CDR3 is 14 residues long. Trimming removed 5 bases from V and 1 base from J, with 9 bases in between. The CDR3 DNA sequence: TGTGCCAGCAGCATCGGACAGAGCAATCAGCCCCAGCATTTT. Translating gives CASSIGQSNQPQHF.

This sequence joins TRBV29-1 and TRBJ1-4, with 8 bases identical to TRBD1. The germline CDR1 and CDR2 sequences are SQVTM and ANQGSEA. This CDR3 is built from 12 residues. J was trimmed by 8 bases and V by 7 bases; bases with no gene match: 6. CDR3 sequence: CSAGGAEEKLFF. CDR3 bases: TGCAGCGCAGGGGGCGCGGAGGAAAAACTGTTTTTT.

In this sample, this clonotype turned up many times. The chain couples TRBV3-1 to TRBJ2-2; no firm D call. This CDR3 is built from 15 residues. Trimming stripped 1 base from V and 1 base from J, with 7 bases between. Germline loops: CDR1 LGHDT, CDR2 YNNKEL (reference sequence). CDR3 bases: TGTGCCAGCAGCCAAGTGGGCGGGAACACCGGGGAGCTGTTTTTT. This codes for CASSQVGGNTGELFF. Full variable domain (rest looked up from reference TRBV3-1 and TRBJ2-2): DTAVSQTPKYLVTQMGNDKSIKCEQNLGHDTMYWYKQDSKKFLKIMFSYNNKELIINETVPNRFSPKSPDKAHLNLHINSLELGDSAVYFCASSQVGGNTGELFFGEGSRLTVL.

This clonotype was observed a handful of times. The chain recombines TRBV20-1 with TRBJ2-3, with TRBD2 matching 9 bases. V lost 5 bases to trimming and J lost 1 base; unmatched junction nucleotides: 1. Germline-derived CDR1 and CDR2 are DFQATT and SNEGSKA (reference sequence). The CDR3 covers 13 residues. The CDR3 here is CSAPSGGTDTQYF. DNA for the CDR3: TGCAGTGCTCCTAGCGGGGGCACAGATACGCAGTATTTT.

This clonotype showed up many times. This chain connects TRBV29-1 to TRBJ2-3; D unclear. The germline V gene has CDR1 SQVTM and CDR2 ANQGSEA. V lost 5 bases to trimming and J lost 0 bases, with 9 bases between them. The CDR3 runs 13 residues. As DNA, the CDR3 is TGCAGCGTTTTAACGACTAGCACAGATACGCAGTATTTT. Its translation is CSVLTTSTDTQYF.

This clonotype was seen only a few times. V gene TRBV18 combines with J gene TRBJ2-3; TRBD2 matches at 9 bases. The CDR3 extends over 18 amino acids. Trimming cost V 3 bases and J 4 bases; bases outside gene matches: 14. Germline assignment: CDR1 KGHSH and CDR2 LQKENI. Here the CDR3 reads CASSPSRSSGRVADTQYF. The DNA for the CDR3 is TGTGCCAGCTCACCCTCTCGAAGTAGCGGGAGAGTTGCAGATACGCAGTATTTT. The complete variable domain, with remaining parts taken from reference TRBV18 and TRBJ2-3, reads NAGVMQNPRHLVRRRGQEARLRCSPMKGHSHVYWYRQLPEEGLKFMVYLQKENIIDESGMPKERFSAEFPKEGPSILRIQQVVRGDSAAYFCASSPSRSSGRVADTQYFGPGTRLTVL.

This clonotype occurred many times. The chain carries TRBV28 and TRBJ2-7; TRBD1 agrees at 7 bases. The germline gives CDR1 MDHEN, CDR2 SYDVKM. With 3 bases clipped from V and 2 bases from J, the junction kept 7 bases outside the gene matches. The CDR3 has 15 amino acids. CDR3 DNA sequence: TGTGCCAGCAGTTTTAACAGGGGTGTCACCTACGAGCAGTACTTC. Translating it yields CASSFNRGVTYEQYF.

V usage is TRBV20-1 and J usage is TRBJ2-7; D is tentatively TRBD1 or TRBD2 (5 bases each). The V end was cut by 6 bases, the J end by 6 bases, with 24 bases between. Germline loops: CDR1 DFQATT, CDR2 SNEGSKA (reference sequence). CDR3 size: 15 residues. The CDR3 reads CSAAESATGAREQYF. The CDR3 coding sequence is TGCAGTGCCGCCGAGTCGGCGACCGGGGCACGCGAGCAGTACTTC.

The rearrangement uses TRBV20-1 and TRBJ1-5; tentatively, D is TRBD1 (5 bases). Germline V gives CDR1 DFQATT, CDR2 SNEGSKA (reference sequence). V was shortened by 3 bases and J by 0 bases, with 15 bases between the two germline ends. The CDR3 runs 16 residues. The CDR3 spells CSARATVSYSNQPQHF. CDR3 nucleotides: TGCAGTGCTAGGGCGACAGTAAGTTATAGCAATCAGCCCCAGCATTTT.

V gene TRBV5-1 combines with J gene TRBJ2-7; tentative D call: TRBD2 (5 bases). Germline assignment: CDR1 SGHRS and CDR2 YFSETQ. There are 11 residues in the CDR3. The V end was cut by 2 bases, the J end by 12 bases, with 12 bases between. CDR3 in amino acids: CASSFGRELYF. CDR3 DNA: TGCGCCAGCAGCTTTGGAAGGGAGTTGTACTTC. Complete variable domain (other parts from reference TRBV5-1 and TRBJ2-7): KAGVTQTPRYLIKTRGQQVTLSCSPISGHRSVSWYQQTPGQGLQFLFEYFSETQRNKGNFPGRFSGRQFSNSRSEMNVSTLELGDSALYLCASSFGRELYFGPGTRLTVT.

In this sample, this clonotype turned up a few times. This chain joins TRBV28 and TRBJ1-4; 8 bases line up with TRBD1. The V and J ends lost 5 bases and 2 bases, in that order; junction bases with no gene match: 1. The CDR3 totals 14 residues. Germline-derived CDR1 and CDR2 are MDHEN and SYDVKM. This CDR3 is CASSAGGTNEKLFF. Written as DNA, the CDR3 is TGTGCCAGCAGTGCAGGGGGCACTAATGAAAAACTGTTTTTT.

The chain has TRBV7-9 and TRBJ2-7, with 12 bases fitting TRBD2. This CDR3 contains 14 residues. Germline-derived CDR1 and CDR2 are SEHNR and FQNEAQ (reference sequence). Unmatched junction bases numbered 1, after V lost 3 bases and J lost 4 bases. The CDR3 loop reads CASSLTSGGYEQYF. In nucleotides, the CDR3 is TGTGCCAGCAGCTTGACTAGCGGGGGTTACGAGCAGTACTTC. Full variable domain (outside the CDR3, taken from reference TRBV7-9 and TRBJ2-7): DTGVSQNPRHKITKRGQNVTFRCDPISEHNRLYWYRQTLGQGPEFLTYFQNEAQLEKSRLLSDRFSAERPKGSFSTLEIQRTEQGDSAMYLCASSLTSGGYEQYFGPGTRLTVT.

With regard to this clonotype: A much larger clone lies one base from this, so it may be a read error. The chain links TRBV11-2 to TRBJ2-5, with a tentative D call TRBD1 (6 bases). CDR1 is SGHAT and CDR2 is FQNNGV in the germline V gene. This CDR3 contains 14 residues. The CDR3 coding sequence is TGTGTCAGCAGCTACCGACAGGTCCAAGAGACCCAGTACTTC. Translated: CVSSYRQVQETQYF.

The CDR3: CSARGGLSQPQHF. CDR3 DNA: TGCAGTGCTAGGGGGGGGTTAAGTCAGCCCCAGCATTTT. V usage is TRBV20-1 and J usage is TRBJ1-5; tentatively, D is TRBD1 (5 bases). The CDR3 contains 13 residues. The germline gives CDR1 DFQATT, CDR2 SNEGSKA (reference sequence). The V end was cut by 3 bases, the J end by 6 bases, with 12 bases between.

As DNA, the CDR3 is TGTGCCAGCAGCCTCGGACTAGCGGGGGCCCTCACAGATACGCAGTATTTT. It translates to CASSLGLAGALTDTQYF. The chain recombines TRBV5-6 with TRBJ2-3, with 13 nucleotides matching TRBD2. Germline CDR1 is SGHDT and CDR2 is YYEEEE. The CDR3 contains 17 residues. V dropped 4 bases and J dropped 2; count of bases not matched to a gene: 7.

This clonotype was observed a handful of times. The chain has TRBV7-9 and TRBJ1-2, with 10 nucleotides matching TRBD1. Germline assignment: CDR1 SEHNR and CDR2 FQNEAQ (reference sequence). Germline trimming cut 10 bases from V and 12 bases from J; bases unmatched to any gene: 8. The CDR3 sequence is 11 residues long. The CDR3 DNA is TGTGCCACCCGGGACAGGGGTAGCAACACCTTC. This codes for CATRDRGSNTF. Supplemented by reference TRBV7-9 and TRBJ1-2, the full variable domain reads DTGVSQNPRHKITKRGQNVTFRCDPISEHNRLYWYRQTLGQGPEFLTYFQNEAQLEKSRLLSDRFSAERPKGSFSTLEIQRTEQGDSAMYLCATRDRGSNTFGSGTRLTVV.

The genes are TRBV24-1 and TRBJ2-1, with TRBD2 matching over 11 bases. J was trimmed by 7 bases and V by 7 bases; bases with no gene match: 8. The CDR3 is 15 amino acids. Looked up from germline, CDR1 is KGHDR and CDR2 is SFDVKD. For the CDR3, the DNA is TGTGCCACCAGCCGTAGCGGGGGGGCGTGGAATGAGCAGTTCTTC. Protein product: CATSRSGGAWNEQFF.

This clonotype has more than one count but fewer than ten. The chain carries TRBV10-3 and TRBJ2-1, with 8 positions matching TRBD1. V shed 2 bases, J shed 9 bases, and the junction held 6 bases outside the gene matches. The CDR3 has 14 amino acids. Germline V gene lookup returns CDR1 ENHRY and CDR2 SYGVKD. The CDR3 sequence is CAISEIQGAVEQFF. In DNA, the CDR3 is TGTGCCATCAGTGAGATCCAGGGGGCGGTTGAGCAGTTCTTC.

The V and J genes are TRBV5-6 and TRBJ2-1; possibly TRBD2 for D (7 bases). Germline V gene sequence: CDR1 SGHDT, CDR2 YYEEEE. V lost 0 bases and J 6 bases, leaving 16 bases between the germline ends. The CDR3 spans 16 residues. Written as DNA, the CDR3 is TGTGCCAGCAGCTTGGGTTTTGCGGGGGCCCCCAATGAGCAGTTCTTC. This codes for CASSLGFAGAPNEQFF.